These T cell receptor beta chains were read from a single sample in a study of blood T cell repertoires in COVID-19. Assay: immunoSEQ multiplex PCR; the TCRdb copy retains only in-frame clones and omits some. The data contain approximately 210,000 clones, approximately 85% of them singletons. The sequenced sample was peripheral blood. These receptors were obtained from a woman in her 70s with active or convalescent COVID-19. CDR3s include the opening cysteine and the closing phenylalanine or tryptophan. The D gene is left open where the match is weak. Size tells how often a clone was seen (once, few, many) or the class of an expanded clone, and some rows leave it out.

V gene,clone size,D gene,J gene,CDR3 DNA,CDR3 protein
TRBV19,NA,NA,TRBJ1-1,TGTGCCAGTAGTATAGAACAGAACACTGAAGCTTTCTTT,CASSIEQNTEAFF
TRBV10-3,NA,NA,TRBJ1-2,TGTGCCATCAGTGAGAGGCCCGAGGGAGGCTACACCTTC,CAISERPEGGYTF
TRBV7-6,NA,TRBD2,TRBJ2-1,TGTGCCAGCAGCCAACTAGCGGGAGGCGGCGTTGAGCAGTTCTTC,CASSQLAGGGVEQFF
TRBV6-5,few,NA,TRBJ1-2,TGTGCCAGCAGCGTCCTCTATGGCTACACCTTC,CASSVLYGYTF
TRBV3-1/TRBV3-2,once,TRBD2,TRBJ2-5,TGTGCCAGCAGCCAGTTTAGCGGGAGGCCAGAGACCCAGTACTTC,CASSQFSGRPETQYF
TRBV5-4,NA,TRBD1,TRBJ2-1,TGTGCCAGCAGCTCCGACAGAGCCGGGACAGGGGTCTTTGATGCGGAGTTCTTC,CASSSDRAGTGVFDAEFF
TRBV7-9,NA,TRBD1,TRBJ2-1,TGTGCCAGCAGCTTCAGGACAGGGGTCACCTACAATGAGCAGTTCTTC,CASSFRTGVTYNEQFF
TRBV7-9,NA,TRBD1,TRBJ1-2,TGTGCCAGCAGCTTCGCGGACAGGGACTATGGCTACACCTTC,CASSFADRDYGYTF
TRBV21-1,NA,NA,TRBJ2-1,TGTGCCAGCAGTCGGACTAGCGGGAGAGAAGAGCAGTTCTTC,CASSRTSGREEQFF
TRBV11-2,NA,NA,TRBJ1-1,TGTGCCAGCAGCTTAGAGAGATCTGAAGCTTTCTTT,CASSLERSEAFF
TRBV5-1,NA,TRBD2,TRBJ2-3,TGCGCCAGCAGCCTTGGGCTAGCGGGAGTTCGAACAGATACGCAGTATTTT,CASSLGLAGVRTDTQYF
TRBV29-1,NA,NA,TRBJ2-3,TGCAGCGTTGCAGGGCTGGGCACAGATACGCAGTATTTT,CSVAGLGTDTQYF
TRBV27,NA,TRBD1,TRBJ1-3,TGTGCCAGCAGATTGACAGGGTTCTCTGGAAACACCATATATTTT,CASRLTGFSGNTIYF
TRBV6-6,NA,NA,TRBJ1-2,TGTGCCAGCAGTTACGGACAGACAGACCTCTATGGCTACACCTTC,CASSYGQTDLYGYTF
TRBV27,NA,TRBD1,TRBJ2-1,TGTGCCAGCCGCGGACAGGGGGGATTGAAGGAGCAGTTCTTC,CASRGQGGLKEQFF
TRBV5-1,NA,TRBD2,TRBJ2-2,TGCGCCAGCAGCTTGCTAATAGCGGGAAACACCGGGGAGCTGTTTTTT,CASSLLIAGNTGELFF
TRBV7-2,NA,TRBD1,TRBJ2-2,TGTGCCAGCAGCGCCCAGGGACAGGGTACCACCGGGGAGCTGTTTTTT,CASSAQGQGTTGELFF
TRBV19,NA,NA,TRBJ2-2,TGTGCCAGTAGTATGGCCCAAGGAGTCACCGGGGAGCTGTTTTTT,CASSMAQGVTGELFF
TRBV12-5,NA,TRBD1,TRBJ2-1,TGTGCTAGTGGTAAAGGGACAGGGGGCGATGAGCAGTTCTTC,CASGKGTGGDEQFF
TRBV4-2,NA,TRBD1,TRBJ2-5,TGTGCCAGCAGCCAAAAACAGGGGCCGGAGACCCAGTACTTC,CASSQKQGPETQYF
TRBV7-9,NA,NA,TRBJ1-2,TGTGCCAGCAGCTCGGACGGGAGCGGCTACACCTTC,CASSSDGSGYTF
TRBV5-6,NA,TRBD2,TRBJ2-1,TGTGCCAGCACCTCACTAGGGCTAGCGGGAGTACATGAGCAGTTCTTC,CASTSLGLAGVHEQFF
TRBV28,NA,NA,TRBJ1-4,TGTGCCAGCAGTTTATCTCTAGGGGGATGGGGTGAAAAACTGTTTTTT,CASSLSLGGWGEKLFF
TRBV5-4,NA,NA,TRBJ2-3,TGTGCCAGCAGCTTGGTTAACCGGGTTGGAACAGATACGCAGTATTTT,CASSLVNRVGTDTQYF
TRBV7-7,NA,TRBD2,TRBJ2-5,TGTGCCAGCAGCTTAGTTTTTAGCGGGAGGTCTGAGACCCAGTACTTC,CASSLVFSGRSETQYF
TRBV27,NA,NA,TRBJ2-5,TGTGCCAGCAGGGGAGGGGGGGAGACCCAGTACTTC,CASRGGGETQYF
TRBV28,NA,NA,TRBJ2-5,TGTGCCAGCAGTTTTAATACCCCCCGCCGGGAGACCCAGTACTTC,CASSFNTPRRETQYF
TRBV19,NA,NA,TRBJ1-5,TGTGCCAGTAGTTCGACCCCCCTCAGGGCCAATCAGCCCCAGCATTTT,CASSSTPLRANQPQHF
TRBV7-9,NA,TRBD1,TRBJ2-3,TGTGCCAGCAGCACATCCGGGACAGGAGGTCAGAATACGCAGTATTTT,CASSTSGTGGQNTQYF
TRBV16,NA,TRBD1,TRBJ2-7,TGTGCCAGCAGCCAATCCGCAGGGGGCTACGAGCAGTACTTC,CASSQSAGGYEQYF
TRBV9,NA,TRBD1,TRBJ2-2,TGTGCCAGCAGCCAGGGTTGGGGACAGGGGAACACCGGGGAGCTGTTTTTT,CASSQGWGQGNTGELFF
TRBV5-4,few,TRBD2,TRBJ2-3,TGTGCCAGCAGCTCCACTGGGAGGGTCACAGATACGCAGTATTTT,CASSSTGRVTDTQYF
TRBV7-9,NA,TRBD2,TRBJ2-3,TGTGCCAGCAGCCTCCGGGAGGCTAGCGGGAGGAGAGGAGATACGCAGTATTTT,CASSLREASGRRGDTQYF
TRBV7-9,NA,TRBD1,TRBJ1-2,TGTGCCAGCAGCGGACAGGGTCGAGAAAACTATGGCTACACCTTC,CASSGQGRENYGYTF
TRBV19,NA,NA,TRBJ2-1,TGTGCCAGTAGTATTGATGGGGGCGACTACAATGAGCAGTTCTTC,CASSIDGGDYNEQFF
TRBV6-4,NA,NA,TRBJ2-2,TGTGCCAGCAGAACAGAACCCAACACCGGGGAGCTGTTTTTT,CASRTEPNTGELFF
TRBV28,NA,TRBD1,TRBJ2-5,TGTGCCAGCAGACCTCCCGGGACAGGGTCCGAGACCCAGTACTTC,CASRPPGTGSETQYF
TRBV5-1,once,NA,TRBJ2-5,TGCGCCAGCAGCTTGGGCGGGATCGGAGAGACCCAGTACTTC,CASSLGGIGETQYF
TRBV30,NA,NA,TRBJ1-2,TGTGCCTGGAGTATCCCGGACAGAGCTAACTATGGCTACACCTTC,CAWSIPDRANYGYTF
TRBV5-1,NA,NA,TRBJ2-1,TGCGCCAGCAGCTTGGCCAGGGCGACCAATGAGCAGTTCTTC,CASSLARATNEQFF
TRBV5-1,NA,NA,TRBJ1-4,TGCGCCAGCAGCCCCCAGGTTGACGAAAAACTGTTTTTT,CASSPQVDEKLFF
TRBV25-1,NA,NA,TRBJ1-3,TGTGCCAGCAGTGACCGGATAGCGCGAAACACCATATATTTT,CASSDRIARNTIYF
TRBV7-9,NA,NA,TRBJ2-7,TGTGCCAGCACCTTCGCGGGGGCCCCCTACGAGCAGTACTTC,CASTFAGAPYEQYF
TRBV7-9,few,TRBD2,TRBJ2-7,TGTGCCAGCAGCCCCCGGGAGGGTACGGTCTACGAGCAGTACTTC,CASSPREGTVYEQYF
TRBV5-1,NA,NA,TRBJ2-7,TGCGCCAGCAGCTCCGGGACTGTCGAGGGCGAGCAGTACTTC,CASSSGTVEGEQYF
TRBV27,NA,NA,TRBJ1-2,TGTGCCAGCAGCCCCCAGGGAGGGATCTATGGCTACACCTTC,CASSPQGGIYGYTF
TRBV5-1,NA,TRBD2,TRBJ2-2,TGCGCCAGCAGCTTGCTGGCGGGAGGGGCGAACACCGGGGAGCTGTTTTTT,CASSLLAGGANTGELFF
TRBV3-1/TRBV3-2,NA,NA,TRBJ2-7,TGTGCCAGCAGCAGGGGCCACGAGCAGTACTTC,CASSRGHEQYF
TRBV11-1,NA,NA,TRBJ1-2,TGTGCCAGCAGCCACGGGAGGTGGAATGGCTACACCTTC,CASSHGRWNGYTF
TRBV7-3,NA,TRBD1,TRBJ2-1,TGTGCCAGCAGCTTAACCGCCCTACAGGGGGCGAGAAATGAGCAGTTCTTC,CASSLTALQGARNEQFF
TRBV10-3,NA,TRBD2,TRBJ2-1,TGTGCCAGCGCGACTAGCGGGAGCAATGAGCAGTTCTTC,CASATSGSNEQFF
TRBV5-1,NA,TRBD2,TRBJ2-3,TGCGCCAGCAGCGCTAGCGGGAGCACAGATACGCAGTATTTT,CASSASGSTDTQYF
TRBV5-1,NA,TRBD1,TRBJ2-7,TGCGCCAGCAGCGAAAAACAGGGGAGCTCCTACGAGCAGTACTTC,CASSEKQGSSYEQYF
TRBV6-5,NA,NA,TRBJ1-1,TGTGCCAGCAGTACCGACAGGCGGGGGACTGAAGCTTTCTTT,CASSTDRRGTEAFF
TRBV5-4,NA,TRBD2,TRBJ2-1,TGTGCCAGCAGAAATTGGGTAGCGGGAGTCTATAATGAGCAGTTCTTC,CASRNWVAGVYNEQFF
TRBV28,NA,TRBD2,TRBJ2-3,TGTGCCAGCAGTTCTTGGGGAGGGGAGAGCACAGATACGCAGTATTTT,CASSSWGGESTDTQYF
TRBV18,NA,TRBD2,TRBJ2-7,TGTGCCAGCTCACCGGAAAGCGGGACTTCTTACGAGCAGTACTTC,CASSPESGTSYEQYF
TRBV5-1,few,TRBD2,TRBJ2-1,TGCGCCAGCAGCTTGGCTAGCGGGAGGAATGAGCAGTTCTTC,CASSLASGRNEQFF
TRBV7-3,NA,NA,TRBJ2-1,TGTGCCAGCAGCTCACTAGGTGGCTCCTACAATGAGCAGTTCTTC,CASSSLGGSYNEQFF